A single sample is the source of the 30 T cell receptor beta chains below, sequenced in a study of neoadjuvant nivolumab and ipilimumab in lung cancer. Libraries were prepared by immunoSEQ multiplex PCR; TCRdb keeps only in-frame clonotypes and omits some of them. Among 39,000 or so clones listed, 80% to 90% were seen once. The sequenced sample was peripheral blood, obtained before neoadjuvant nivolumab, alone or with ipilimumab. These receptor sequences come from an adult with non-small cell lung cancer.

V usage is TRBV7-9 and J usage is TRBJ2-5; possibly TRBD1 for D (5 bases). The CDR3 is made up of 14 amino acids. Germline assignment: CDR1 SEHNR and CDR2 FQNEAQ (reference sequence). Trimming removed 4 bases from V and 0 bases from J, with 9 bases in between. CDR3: CASSSTGYQETQYF. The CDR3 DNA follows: TGTGCCAGCAGCTCCACAGGATACCAAGAGACCCAGTACTTC.

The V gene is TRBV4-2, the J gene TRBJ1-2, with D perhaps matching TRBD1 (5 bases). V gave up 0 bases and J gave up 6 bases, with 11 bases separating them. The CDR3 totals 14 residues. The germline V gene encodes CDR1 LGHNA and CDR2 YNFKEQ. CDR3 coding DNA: TGTGCCAGCAGCCAAGATGGGGGGGGTCATGGCTACACCTTC. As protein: CASSQDGGGHGYTF.

CDR3 in DNA: TGTGCCAGCAGCCCCGGTCGGGCCTACAATGAGCAGTTCTTC. Protein: CASSPGRAYNEQFF. The chain recombines TRBV7-3 with TRBJ2-1; D uncertain. The CDR3 consists of 14 residues. The germline V and J ends were trimmed by 5 bases and 2 bases, with 10 bases remaining between them. In germline, CDR1 is SGHTA, CDR2 FQGTGA.

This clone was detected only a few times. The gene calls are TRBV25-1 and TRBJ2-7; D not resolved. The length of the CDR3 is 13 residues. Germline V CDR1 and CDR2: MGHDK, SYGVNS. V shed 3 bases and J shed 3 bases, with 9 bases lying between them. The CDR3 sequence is CASSDIMFYEQYF. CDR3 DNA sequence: TGTGCCAGCAGTGACATCATGTTCTACGAGCAGTACTTC.

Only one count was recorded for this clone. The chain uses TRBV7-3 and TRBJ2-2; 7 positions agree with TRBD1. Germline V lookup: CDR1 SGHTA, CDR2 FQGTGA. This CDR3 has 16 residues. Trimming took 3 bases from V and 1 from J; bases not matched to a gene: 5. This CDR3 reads CASSFGQVGNTGELFF. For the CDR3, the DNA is TGTGCCAGCAGCTTCGGACAGGTCGGGAACACCGGGGAGCTGTTTTTT.

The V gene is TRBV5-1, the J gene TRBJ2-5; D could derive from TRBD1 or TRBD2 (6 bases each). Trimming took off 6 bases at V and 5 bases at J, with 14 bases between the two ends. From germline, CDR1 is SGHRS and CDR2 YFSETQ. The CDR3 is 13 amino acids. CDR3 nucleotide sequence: TGCGCCAGCACCGGAGTAGGGGGGGAGACCCAGTACTTC. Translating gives CASTGVGGETQYF. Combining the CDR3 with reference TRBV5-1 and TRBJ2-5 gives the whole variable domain KAGVTQTPRYLIKTRGQQVTLSCSPISGHRSVSWYQQTPGQGLQFLFEYFSETQRNKGNFPGRFSGRQFSNSRSEMNVSTLELGDSALYLCASTGVGGETQYFGPGTRLLVL.

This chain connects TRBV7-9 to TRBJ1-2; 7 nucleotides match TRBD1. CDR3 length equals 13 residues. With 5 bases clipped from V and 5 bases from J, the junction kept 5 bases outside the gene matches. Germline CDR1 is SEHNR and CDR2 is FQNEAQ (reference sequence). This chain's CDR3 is CASSDAQGYGYTF. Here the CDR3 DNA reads TGTGCCAGCAGCGACGCACAGGGGTATGGCTACACCTTC.

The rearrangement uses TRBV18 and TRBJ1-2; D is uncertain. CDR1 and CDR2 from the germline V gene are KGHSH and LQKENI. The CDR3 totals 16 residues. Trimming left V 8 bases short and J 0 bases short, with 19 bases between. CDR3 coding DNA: TGTGCCAGCATAGCACCGGGCCTTCCAGCTAACTATGGCTACACCTTC. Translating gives CASIAPGLPANYGYTF.

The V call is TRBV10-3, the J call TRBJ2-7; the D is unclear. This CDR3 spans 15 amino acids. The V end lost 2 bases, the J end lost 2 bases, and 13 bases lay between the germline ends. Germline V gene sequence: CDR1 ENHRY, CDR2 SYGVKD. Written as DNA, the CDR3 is TGTGCCATCAGTGAGACCGGAAAGGTAACCTACGAGCAGTACTTC. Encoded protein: CAISETGKVTYEQYF.

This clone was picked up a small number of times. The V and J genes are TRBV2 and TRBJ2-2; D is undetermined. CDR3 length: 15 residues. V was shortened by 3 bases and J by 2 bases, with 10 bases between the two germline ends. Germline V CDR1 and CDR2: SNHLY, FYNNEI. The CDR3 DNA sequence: TGTGCCAGCAGTGAGACTCGACAAAACACCGGGGAGCTGTTTTTT. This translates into CASSETRQNTGELFF.

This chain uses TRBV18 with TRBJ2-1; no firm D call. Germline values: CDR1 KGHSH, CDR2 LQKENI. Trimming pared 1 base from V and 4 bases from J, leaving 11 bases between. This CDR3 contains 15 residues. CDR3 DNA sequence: TGTGCCAGCTCACCACGAACTTCTACGTACAATGAGCAGTTCTTC. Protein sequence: CASSPRTSTYNEQFF.

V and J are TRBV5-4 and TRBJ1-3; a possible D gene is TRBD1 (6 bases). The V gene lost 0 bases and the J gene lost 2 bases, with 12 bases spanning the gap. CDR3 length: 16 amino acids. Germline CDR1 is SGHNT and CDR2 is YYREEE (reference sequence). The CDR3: CASSLGATGAGNTIYF. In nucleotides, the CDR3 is TGTGCCAGCAGCTTGGGAGCGACAGGTGCTGGAAACACCATATATTTT.

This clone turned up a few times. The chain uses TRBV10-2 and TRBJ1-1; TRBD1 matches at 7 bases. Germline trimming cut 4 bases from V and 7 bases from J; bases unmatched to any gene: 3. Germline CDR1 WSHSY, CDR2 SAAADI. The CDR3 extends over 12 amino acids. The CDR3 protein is CASSGTGGEAFF. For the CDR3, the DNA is TGCGCCAGCAGTGGGACAGGTGGTGAAGCTTTCTTT.

The CDR3 DNA sequence: TGCGCCAGCAGCTTAGCGGGAGACACCGGGGAGCTGTTTTTT. It yields the protein CASSLAGDTGELFF. The chain combines TRBV5-1 with TRBJ2-2; 8 nucleotides align to TRBD2. The V gene's germline CDR1 is SGHRS and CDR2 YFSETQ. V dropped 2 bases and J dropped 3; count of bases not matched to a gene: 0. The CDR3 length is 14 residues.

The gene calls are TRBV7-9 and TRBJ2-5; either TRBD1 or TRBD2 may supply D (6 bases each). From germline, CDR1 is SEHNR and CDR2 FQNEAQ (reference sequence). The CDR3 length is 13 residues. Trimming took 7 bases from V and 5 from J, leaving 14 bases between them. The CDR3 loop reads CASIGGGVETQYF. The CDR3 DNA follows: TGTGCCAGCATTGGAGGGGGTGTGGAGACCCAGTACTTC.

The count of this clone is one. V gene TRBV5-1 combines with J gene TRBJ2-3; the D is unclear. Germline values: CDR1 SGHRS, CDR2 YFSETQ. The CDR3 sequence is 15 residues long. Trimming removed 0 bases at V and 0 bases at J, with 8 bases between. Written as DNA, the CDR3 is TGCGCCAGCAGCTTGGCAGCAGAAAGCACAGATACGCAGTATTTT. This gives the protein CASSLAAESTDTQYF.

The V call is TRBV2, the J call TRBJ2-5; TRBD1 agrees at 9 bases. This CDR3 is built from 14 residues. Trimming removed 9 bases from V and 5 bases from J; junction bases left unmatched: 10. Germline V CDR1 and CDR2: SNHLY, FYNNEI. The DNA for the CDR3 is TGTGCCAGTAAGGGACAGGGTAGTGAGGAGACCCAGTACTTC. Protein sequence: CASKGQGSEETQYF.

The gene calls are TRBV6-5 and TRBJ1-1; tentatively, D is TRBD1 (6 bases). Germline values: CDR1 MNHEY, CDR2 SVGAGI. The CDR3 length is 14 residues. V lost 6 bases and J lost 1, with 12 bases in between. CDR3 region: CASRERGSNTEAFF. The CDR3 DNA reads TGTGCCAGCAGGGAAAGGGGGTCGAACACTGAAGCTTTCTTT.

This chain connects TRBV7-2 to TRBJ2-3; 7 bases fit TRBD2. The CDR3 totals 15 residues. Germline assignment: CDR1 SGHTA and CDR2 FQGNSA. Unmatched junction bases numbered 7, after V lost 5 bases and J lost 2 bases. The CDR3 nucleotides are TGTGCCAGCAGCGAAGGGAGCGGGGTCACAGATACGCAGTATTTT. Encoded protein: CASSEGSGVTDTQYF.

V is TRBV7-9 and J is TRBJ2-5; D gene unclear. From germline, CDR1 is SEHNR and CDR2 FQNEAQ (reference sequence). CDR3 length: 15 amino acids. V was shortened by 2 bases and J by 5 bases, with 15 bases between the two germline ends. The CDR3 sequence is CASSLRFLSSETQYF. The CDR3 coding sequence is TGTGCCAGCAGCTTAAGGTTCCTTTCGTCGGAGACCCAGTACTTC.

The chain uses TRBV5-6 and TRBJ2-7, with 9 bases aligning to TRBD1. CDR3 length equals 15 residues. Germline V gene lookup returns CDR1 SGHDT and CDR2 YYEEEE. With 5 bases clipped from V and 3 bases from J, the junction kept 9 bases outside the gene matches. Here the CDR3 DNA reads TGTGCCAGCAGTCTTGCCGGGACAGGGCTCTACGAGCAGTACTTC. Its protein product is CASSLAGTGLYEQYF.

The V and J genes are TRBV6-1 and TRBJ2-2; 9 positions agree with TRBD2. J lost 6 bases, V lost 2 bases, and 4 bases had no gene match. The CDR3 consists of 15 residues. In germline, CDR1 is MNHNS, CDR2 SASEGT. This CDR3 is CASSELAGSPGELFF. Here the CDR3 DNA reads TGTGCCAGCAGTGAACTAGCGGGATCCCCCGGGGAGCTGTTTTTT.

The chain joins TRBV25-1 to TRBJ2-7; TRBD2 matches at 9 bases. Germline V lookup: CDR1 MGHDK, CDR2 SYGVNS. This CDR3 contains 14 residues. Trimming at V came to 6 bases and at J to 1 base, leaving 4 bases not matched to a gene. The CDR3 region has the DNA TGTGCCAGCAGCCTAGCGGGATATTCCTACGAGCAGTACTTC. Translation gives CASSLAGYSYEQYF.

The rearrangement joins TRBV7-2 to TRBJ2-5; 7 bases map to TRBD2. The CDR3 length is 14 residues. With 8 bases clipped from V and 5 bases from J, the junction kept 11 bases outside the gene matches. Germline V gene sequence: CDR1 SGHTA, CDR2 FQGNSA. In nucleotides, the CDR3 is TGTGCCAGCCGAAGCGGGATGGCAGGGGAGACCCAGTACTTC. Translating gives CASRSGMAGETQYF.

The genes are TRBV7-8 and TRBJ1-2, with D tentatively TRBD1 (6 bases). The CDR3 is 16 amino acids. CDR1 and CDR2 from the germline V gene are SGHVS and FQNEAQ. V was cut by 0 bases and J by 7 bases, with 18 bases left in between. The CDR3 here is CASSLAGGGRGGGYTF. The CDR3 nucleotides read TGTGCCAGCAGCTTAGCGGGTGGGGGCAGGGGAGGTGGCTACACCTTC.

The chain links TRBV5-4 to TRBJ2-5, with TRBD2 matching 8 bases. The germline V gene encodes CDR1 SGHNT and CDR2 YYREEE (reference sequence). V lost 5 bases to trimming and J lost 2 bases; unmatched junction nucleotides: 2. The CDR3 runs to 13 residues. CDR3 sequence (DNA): TGTGCCAGCAGTCCGGGAGGGCAAGAGACCCAGTACTTC. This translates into CASSPGGQETQYF. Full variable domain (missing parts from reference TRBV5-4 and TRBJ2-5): ETGVTQSPTHLIKTRGQQVTLRCSSQSGHNTVSWYQQALGQGPQFIFQYYREEENGRGNFPPRFSGLQFPNYSSELNVNALELDDSALYLCASSPGGQETQYFGPGTRLLVL.

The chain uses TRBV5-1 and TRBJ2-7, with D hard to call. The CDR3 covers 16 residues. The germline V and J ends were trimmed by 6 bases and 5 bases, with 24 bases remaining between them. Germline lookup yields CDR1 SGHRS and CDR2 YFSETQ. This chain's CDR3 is CASTSQFQVGFHEQYF. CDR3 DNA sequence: TGCGCCAGCACTAGTCAATTTCAAGTGGGGTTCCACGAGCAGTACTTC.

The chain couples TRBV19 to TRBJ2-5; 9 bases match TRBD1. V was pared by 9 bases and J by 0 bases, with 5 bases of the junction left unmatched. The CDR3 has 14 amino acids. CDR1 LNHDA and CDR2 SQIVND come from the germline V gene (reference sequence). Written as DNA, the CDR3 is TGTGCCAGCAGTGGGACAGGGTACCAAGAGACCCAGTACTTC. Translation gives CASSGTGYQETQYF.

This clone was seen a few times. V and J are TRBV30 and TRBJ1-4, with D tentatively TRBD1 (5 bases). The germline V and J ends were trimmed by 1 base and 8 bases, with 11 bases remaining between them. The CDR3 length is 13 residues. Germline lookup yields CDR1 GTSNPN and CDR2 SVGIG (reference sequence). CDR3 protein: CAWSAPDREKLFF. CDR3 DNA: TGTGCCTGGAGTGCCCCCGACAGAGAAAAACTGTTTTTT.

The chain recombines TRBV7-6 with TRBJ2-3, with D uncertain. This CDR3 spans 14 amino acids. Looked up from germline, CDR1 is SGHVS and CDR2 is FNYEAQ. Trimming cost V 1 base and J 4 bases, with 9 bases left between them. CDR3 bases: TGTGCCAGCAGCTTAGTTGTAGAATCAGATACGCAGTATTTT. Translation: CASSLVVESDTQYF. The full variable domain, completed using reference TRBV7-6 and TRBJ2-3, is GAGVSQSPRYKVTKRGQDVALRCDPISGHVSLYWYRQALGQGPEFLTYFNYEAQQDKSGLPNDRFSAERPEGSISTLTIQRTEQRDSAMYRCASSLVVESDTQYFGPGTRLTVL.